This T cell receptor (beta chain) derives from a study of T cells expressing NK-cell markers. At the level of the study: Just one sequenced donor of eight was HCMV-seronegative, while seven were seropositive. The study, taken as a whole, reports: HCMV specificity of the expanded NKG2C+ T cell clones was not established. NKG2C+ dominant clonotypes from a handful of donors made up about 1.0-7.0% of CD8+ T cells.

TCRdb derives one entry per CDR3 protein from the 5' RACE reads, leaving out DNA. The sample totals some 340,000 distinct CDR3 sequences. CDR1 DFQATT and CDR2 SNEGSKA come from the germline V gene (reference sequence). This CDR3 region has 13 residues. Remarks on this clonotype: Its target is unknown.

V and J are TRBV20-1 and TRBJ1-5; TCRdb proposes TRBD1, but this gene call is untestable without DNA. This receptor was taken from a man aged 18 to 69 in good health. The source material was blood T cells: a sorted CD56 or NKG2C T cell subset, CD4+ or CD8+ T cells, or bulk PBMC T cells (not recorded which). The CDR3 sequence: CSAREVPFGPQHF.